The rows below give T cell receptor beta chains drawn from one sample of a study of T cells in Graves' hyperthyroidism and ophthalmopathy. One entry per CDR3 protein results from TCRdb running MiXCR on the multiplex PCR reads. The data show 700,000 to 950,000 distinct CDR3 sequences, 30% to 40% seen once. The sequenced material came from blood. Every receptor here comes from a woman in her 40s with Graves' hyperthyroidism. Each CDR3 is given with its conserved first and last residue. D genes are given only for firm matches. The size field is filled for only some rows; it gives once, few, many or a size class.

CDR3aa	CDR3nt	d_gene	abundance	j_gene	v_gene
CASREQGIWDQPQHF	TGTGCCAGCAGGGAACAGGGAATTTGGGATCAGCCCCAGCATTTT	NA	few	TRBJ1-5	TRBV2
CASSTFGQGNTEAFF	TGTGCCAGCAGCACCTTCGGACAGGGTAACACTGAAGCTTTCTTT	TRBD1	many	TRBJ1-1	TRBV5-5
CASSLGPGSAREKLFF	TGCGCCAGCAGCCTCGGCCCGGGAAGCGCCAGGGAAAAACTGTTTTTT	NA	NA	TRBJ1-4	TRBV11-2
CATSDAAGELFF	TGTGCCACCAGTGATGCCGCCGGGGAGCTGTTTTTT	NA	many	TRBJ2-2	TRBV24-1
CASSLAPSGDAQETQYF	TGCGCCAGCAGCTTGGCTCCTAGCGGGGACGCACAAGAGACCCAGTACTTC	TRBD2	NA	TRBJ2-5	TRBV5-1
CSVEGDTVSYEQYF	TGCAGCGTTGAGGGGGACACCGTTTCCTACGAGCAGTACTTC	NA	many	TRBJ2-7	TRBV29-1
CASLILRGTGELFF	TGTGCCAGCCTTATCCTAAGGGGCACCGGGGAGCTGTTTTTT	NA	NA	TRBJ2-2	TRBV2
CASSYRNANTGELFF	TGTGCCAGCAGTTACCGCAACGCGAACACCGGGGAGCTGTTTTTT	NA	few	TRBJ2-2	TRBV6-6
CASSSGTPNTEAFF	TGTGCCAGCAGCTCAGGGACACCGAACACTGAAGCTTTCTTT	NA	many	TRBJ1-1	TRBV7-9
CASSLPGGGINSPLHF	TGTGCCAGCAGCCTCCCGGGGGGAGGAATTAATTCACCCCTCCACTTT	NA	once	TRBJ1-6	TRBV12-3/TRBV12-4
CASSLRDSTNQPQHF	TGTGCCAGTAGTCTTCGGGACAGTACTAATCAGCCCCAGCATTTT	TRBD1	many	TRBJ1-5	TRBV19
CASSELWGPGSSYEQYF	TGTGCCAGCAGTGAACTCTGGGGGCCAGGGTCCTCCTACGAGCAGTACTTC	NA	NA	TRBJ2-7	TRBV2
CASSFDDSFNTEAFF	TGTGCCAGCAGTTTCGATGACAGTTTTAACACTGAAGCTTTCTTT	NA	once	TRBJ1-1	TRBV12-3/TRBV12-4
CAWTEFRTAEAFF	TGTGCCTGGACTGAATTCAGGACAGCCGAAGCTTTCTTT	NA	NA	TRBJ1-1	TRBV30
CASSLSGYGTDTQYF	TGTGCCAGCAGCTTATCGGGCTACGGCACAGATACGCAGTATTTT	NA	NA	TRBJ2-3	TRBV7-9
CASSMRYTGDSPLHF	TGTGCCAGCAGCATGCGTTACACAGGGGATTCACCCCTCCACTTT	TRBD1	many	TRBJ1-6	TRBV7-9
CASTTGGLGEKLFF	TGTGCCAGCACCACAGGGGGCTTAGGTGAAAAACTGTTTTTT	TRBD1	NA	TRBJ1-4	TRBV27
CAITGGTSGSEDTQYF	TGTGCCATCACGGGAGGGACTAGCGGGAGTGAAGATACGCAGTATTTT	TRBD2	NA	TRBJ2-3	TRBV10-3
CASITGGGDYGYTF	TGTGCCAGTATCACCGGGGGAGGAGACTATGGCTACACCTTC	NA	many	TRBJ1-2	TRBV19
CASRSTSGQGALEQYF	TGTGCCAGCAGATCCACATCAGGACAGGGGGCTCTCGAGCAGTACTTC	TRBD1	NA	TRBJ2-7	TRBV11-2
CASIPSIGELFF	TGTGCCAGCATACCGTCGATTGGGGAGCTGTTTTTT	NA	few	TRBJ2-2	TRBV6-2/TRBV6-3
CSVKLRTGYEQYF	TGCAGCGTGAAGTTGAGGACAGGGTACGAGCAGTACTTC	TRBD1	NA	TRBJ2-7	TRBV29-1
CAAGGGTQNTEAFF	TGTGCCGCGGGGGGGGGGACCCAGAACACTGAAGCTTTCTTT	NA	few	TRBJ1-1	TRBV10-3
CSARMSDTEAFF	TGCAGTGCTAGAATGTCGGACACTGAAGCTTTCTTT	NA	many	TRBJ1-1	TRBV20-1
CATSGEDETQYF	TGTGCCACCTCAGGGGAAGACGAGACCCAGTACTTC	NA	few	TRBJ2-5	TRBV10-3
CASSQGANYGYTF	TGTGCCAGCAGCCAGGGGGCTAACTATGGCTACACCTTC	TRBD1	many	TRBJ1-2	TRBV7-2
CASSLRPGASEQYF	TGTGCCAGCAGTTTACGGCCCGGGGCATCCGAGCAGTACTTC	NA	many	TRBJ2-7	TRBV7-2
CASSVGRGMAGANVLTF	TGTGCCAGCAGCGTTGGTCGGGGAATGGCTGGGGCCAACGTCCTGACTTTC	NA	NA	TRBJ2-6	TRBV6-1
CASSEAADYEQYF	TGTGCCAGCAGTGAAGCGGCTGACTACGAGCAGTACTTC	NA	few	TRBJ2-7	TRBV6-1
CSARDLSGGAYNEHF	TGCAGTGCTAGAGATTTGAGCGGGGGGGCCTACAATGAGCATTTT	NA	NA	TRBJ1-5	TRBV20-1
CASSGRGQGNTIYF	TGTGCCAGCAGCGGCCGGGGACAAGGAAACACCATATATTTT	NA	few	TRBJ1-3	TRBV12-3/TRBV12-4
CASSQGRALNQPQHF	TGTGCCAGCAGCCAAGGCAGGGCACTTAATCAGCCCCAGCATTTT	NA	once	TRBJ1-5	TRBV5-1
CASSRRGRQESGYGYTF	TGTGCCAGCAGTCGTAGGGGCCGACAGGAATCAGGCTATGGCTACACCTTC	NA	few	TRBJ1-2	TRBV12-3/TRBV12-4
CASSLGAGEYGYTF	TGCGCCAGCAGCTTGGGGGCAGGGGAGTATGGCTACACCTTC	NA	few	TRBJ1-2	TRBV5-1
CASSSGGEGEKLFF	TGTGCCAGCAGTTCAGGGGGCGAAGGCGAAAAACTGTTTTTT	TRBD1	many	TRBJ1-4	TRBV7-8
CASSLGPGAYEQYF	TGTGCCAGCAGCTTAGGCCCAGGGGCCTACGAGCAGTACTTC	NA	many	TRBJ2-7	TRBV7-8
CASSLLVSGRVGYEQYF	TGTGCCAGCAGCTTACTGGTTAGCGGGAGGGTGGGCTACGAGCAGTACTTC	TRBD2	few	TRBJ2-7	TRBV11-2
CASSSAGEKLFF	TGCGCCAGCAGTTCTGCGGGCGAAAAACTGTTTTTT	NA	NA	TRBJ1-4	TRBV5-1
CASSSRKAGSYEQYF	TGTGCCAGCAGCTCCCGGAAAGCGGGCTCCTACGAGCAGTACTTC	NA	many	TRBJ2-7	TRBV11-2
CASSYSGVGEQYF	TGTGCCAGCAGTTACTCAGGGGTAGGGGAGCAGTACTTC	NA	NA	TRBJ2-7	TRBV6-5
CAVRSGLGTYTF	TGTGCCGTGCGATCGGGGCTGGGGACATACACCTTC	NA	NA	TRBJ1-2	TRBV10-3
CASSQSRRGAFF	TGTGCCAGCAGCCAATCGCGGAGAGGGGCTTTCTTT	NA	many	TRBJ1-1	TRBV16
CASSLLPDRRNNSPLHF	TGTGCCAGCAGTCTCCTTCCCGACAGGAGAAATAATTCACCCCTCCACTTT	NA	NA	TRBJ1-6	TRBV6-5
CASSGAGTADTEAFF	TGTGCCAGCAGTGGGGCCGGGACGGCGGACACTGAAGCTTTCTTT	NA	few	TRBJ1-1	TRBV28
CASSIQGSETQHF	TGTGCCAGCAGCATTCAGGGTTCAGAGACCCAGCATTTT	NA	NA	TRBJ1-5	TRBV11-2
CASSDRGESIQYF	TGTGCCAGTAGCGACAGGGGGGAGAGCATTCAGTACTTC	TRBD1	NA	TRBJ2-4	TRBV19
CASKPPGYRDTEAFF	TGTGCCAGCAAACCCCCGGGTTATCGGGACACTGAAGCTTTCTTT	NA	NA	TRBJ1-1	TRBV12-3/TRBV12-4
CAGGGNEQYF	TGTGCCGGGGGCGGGAATGAGCAGTACTTC	NA	NA	TRBJ2-7	TRBV5-5